This T cell receptor beta chain originates from a study of response to subunit inactivated influenza vaccine (dated 2018 in TCRdb). About the full investigation: To follow how T cells responded to a trivalent subunit inactivated influenza vaccine, the researchers relied on deep quantitative profiling of the T cell receptor repertoire.

Libraries came from RT-PCR. The data were produced on an Illumina HiSeq 2500. Using fastp trimming at Q25 and MiXCR clonotype assembly, TCRdb reanalyzed the public sequencing data and kept in-frame beta chains. Each entry merges the rows of one CDR3 protein and shows their most common DNA and genes. The sample profile shows hundreds of thousands of distinct CDR3 sequences; around 20% of them were found once. Of the sample, approximately 10% falls within the top ten clones. Trimming takes 6 bases off V and 3 bases off J; junction bases not matched to a gene: 15. From the cysteine up to the phenylalanine, the CDR3 has a length of 19 residues. Only the CDR3 DNA stays, 57 bases, in frame from base 1. Sequences LGHNT (CDR1) and FRNRAP (CDR2) are obtained from the germline V gene. As for this clonotype: Its antigen remains undetermined. No base quality values were provided; no much bigger clone lies one nucleotide off.

On the study overall, not on this receptor specifically: The authors suggested that each seasonal influenza vaccination may recruit only a limited number of new T cells.

The source of this sequence is a middle-aged man who received an inactivated influenza vaccine. Donor details come from another sample of the same person, matched by shared clones. The chain uses TRBV12-5 and TRBJ2-1; 12 central nucleotides agree with TRBD2. The sample here was PBMCs from blood, taken roughly 5 days after vaccination. The DNA sequence follows: TGTGCTAGTGGGCAGGGAGGACTAGCGGGGCCCTATATCTACAATGAGCAGTTCTTC. Protein translation: CASGQGGLAGPYIYNEQFF.